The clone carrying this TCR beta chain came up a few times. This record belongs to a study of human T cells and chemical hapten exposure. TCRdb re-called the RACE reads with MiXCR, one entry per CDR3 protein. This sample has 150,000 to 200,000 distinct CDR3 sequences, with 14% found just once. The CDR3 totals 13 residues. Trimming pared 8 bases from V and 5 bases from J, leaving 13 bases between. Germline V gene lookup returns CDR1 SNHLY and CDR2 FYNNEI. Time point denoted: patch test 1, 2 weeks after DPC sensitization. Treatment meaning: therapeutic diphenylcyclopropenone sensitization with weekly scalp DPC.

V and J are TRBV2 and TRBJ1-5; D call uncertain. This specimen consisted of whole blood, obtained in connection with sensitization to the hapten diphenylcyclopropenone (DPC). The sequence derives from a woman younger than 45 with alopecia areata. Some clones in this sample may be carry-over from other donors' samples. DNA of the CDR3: TGTGCCAGCCGATTAACGGGAGATCAGCCCCAGCATTTT. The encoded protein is CASRLTGDQPQHF. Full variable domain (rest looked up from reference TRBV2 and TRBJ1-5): EPEVTQTPSHQVTQMGQEVILRCVPISNHLYFYWYRQILGQKVEFLVSFYNNEISEKSEIFDDQFSVERPDGSNFTLKIRSTKLEDSAMYFCASRLTGDQPQHFGDGTRLSIL.